One and the same sample provided the 17 T cell receptor beta chains below, sequenced in a study of blood T cells in healthy people across ages. Then a second PCR, running roughly 7 to 11 cycles, was carried out with a sample-barcoded 5' primer and a J-beta primer mix. MiXCR, applied by TCRdb to the 5' RACE reads, yields one record per CDR3 protein. This sample yields about 720,000 distinct CDR3 sequences, of which roughly 20% are seen a single time; roughly 22% belongs to the top ten. Sequences were obtained from blood. These TCRs come from a man aged 65 to 79 in good health.

This clonotype was seen once. The rearrangement uses TRBV16 and TRBJ1-5, with D uncertain. CDR1 is KGHSY and CDR2 is FQNENV in the germline V gene. The CDR3 covers 15 residues. The V and J ends lost 0 bases and 3 bases respectively, with 9 bases between them. CDR3 in DNA: TGTGCCAGCAGCCAATCAAGGGTTCCCAATCAGCCCCAGCATTTT. This codes for CASSQSRVPNQPQHF.

This clonotype was detected only a few times. The conserved closing phenylalanine or tryptophan is absent in this CDR3, likely reflecting a read error. This chain connects TRBV29-1 to TRBJ2-1; the D gene is possibly TRBD2 (6 bases). The tail of the sequence fits TRBJ2-5 better, so the J call may be wrong. The CDR3 has 11 amino acids. The germline CDR1 and CDR2 sequences are SQVTM and ANQGSEA. CDR3 amino acids: CSLAGQETQYL. As DNA, the CDR3 is TGCAGCCTTGCGGGACAAGAGACCCAGTACTTA.

This clonotype has only one observation. A single base separates this from a much larger clone, so it may be a read error. V gene TRBV6-1 combines with J gene TRBJ1-2, with D hard to call. The CDR3 is 10 residues long. From germline, CDR1 is MNHNS and CDR2 SASEGT. The CDR3 region is CASSDRGYAF. CDR3 nucleotide sequence: TGTGCCAGCAGTGATAGAGGCTACGCCTTC.

The J gene is TRBJ1-2, the V gene TRBV6-5; tentative D call: TRBD1 (5 bases). V dropped 10 bases and J dropped 7 bases, with 25 bases sitting between them. The CDR3 has 15 residues. Per the germline V gene, CDR1 is MNHEY and CDR2 is SVGAGI. The CDR3 coding sequence is TGTGCCACCATCACCGGTGGGGGGGGGTTTGGTGGCTACACCTTC. Amino acids: CATITGGGGFGGYTF.

This clonotype was detected only a few times. This sequence joins TRBV28 and TRBJ1-5; 7 nucleotides line up with TRBD1. CDR1 is MDHEN, CDR2 SYDVKM, per germline. This CDR3 is built from 12 residues. J was trimmed by 5 bases and V by 10 bases; bases with no gene match: 5. In DNA, the CDR3 is TGTGCCACTATTACAGGGGATCAGCCCCAGCATTTT. Translation: CATITGDQPQHF.

This chain connects TRBV5-6 to TRBJ2-1; D is perhaps TRBD2 (6 bases). Between the trimmed V and J ends, which lost 5 bases and 15 bases, there was a span of 24 bases. Looked up from germline, CDR1 is SGHDT and CDR2 is YYEEEE. The CDR3 is 14 amino acids. The CDR3 region has the DNA TGTGCCAGCAGGATCCCGGGACTCACCTCTCGGTGGTTCTTC. Its translation: CASRIPGLTSRWFF.

The chain combines TRBV7-2 with TRBJ1-5; D call uncertain. Germline V gives CDR1 SGHTA, CDR2 FQGNSA. Trimming removed 4 bases at V and 6 bases at J, with 13 bases between. The CDR3 spans 14 residues. The CDR3 nucleotides are TGTGCCAGCAGCTCCTTGGGAGCGGTTCAGCCCCAGCATTTT. As protein: CASSSLGAVQPQHF.

The chain recombines TRBV12-3 or TRBV12-4 with TRBJ1-1; tentative D call: TRBD1 (5 bases). The CDR3 runs to 13 residues. V was cut by 5 bases and J by 4 bases, with 11 bases left in between. Written as DNA, the CDR3 is TGTGCCAGCAGTCAGGGTAGATCCACTGAAGCTTTCTTT. Protein: CASSQGRSTEAFF.

The chain couples TRBV29-1 to TRBJ2-2; D remains unclear. Trimming removed 4 bases from V and 0 bases from J, with 6 bases in between. Germline V gene lookup returns CDR1 SQVTM and CDR2 ANQGSEA. CDR3 size: 13 residues. The CDR3 reads CSVATSNTGELFF. For the CDR3, the DNA is TGCAGCGTTGCTACTTCGAACACCGGGGAGCTGTTTTTT.

The chain joins TRBV2 to TRBJ1-4, with D possibly being TRBD1 (6 bases). Between the trimmed V and J ends, which lost 6 bases and 12 bases, there was a span of 20 bases. Germline lookup yields CDR1 SNHLY and CDR2 FYNNEI. The CDR3 runs 14 residues. The CDR3 DNA is TGTGCCAGCAGCCAACAGGGTGCGGGGGGGGAACTGTTTTTT. Translating it yields CASSQQGAGGELFF. The full variable domain, completed using reference TRBV2 and TRBJ1-4, is EPEVTQTPSHQVTQMGQEVILRCVPISNHLYFYWYRQILGQKVEFLVSFYNNEISEKSEIFDDQFSVERPDGSNFTLKIRSTKLEDSAMYFCASSQQGAGGELFFGSGTQLSVL.

The genes are TRBV6-1 and TRBJ1-1, with D uncertain. The length of the CDR3 is 13 residues. Per germline, CDR1 MNHNS and CDR2 SASEGT. V lost 7 bases and J lost 4, with 13 bases in between. The DNA for the CDR3 is TGTGCCAGCACCCATGCCAGATTCACTGAAGCTTTCTTT. It encodes CASTHARFTEAFF.

The chain joins TRBV5-6 to TRBJ2-1, with 7 nucleotides matching TRBD2. Germline lookup yields CDR1 SGHDT and CDR2 YYEEEE. This CDR3 contains 12 residues. The ends lost 3 bases at V and 12 bases at J; junction bases unmatched: 6. In DNA, the CDR3 is TGTGCCAGCAGCTCGCTGGGGGGGGGGCAGTTCTTC. It codes for CASSSLGGGQFF.

This chain uses TRBV5-1 with TRBJ2-6; D gene ambiguous. Germline V gene sequence: CDR1 SGHRS, CDR2 YFSETQ. This CDR3 spans 14 amino acids. V gave up 4 bases and J gave up 0 bases, with 5 bases separating them. The DNA of the CDR3 is TGCGCCAGCAGCCCGGTCTCTGGGGCCAACGTCCTGACTTTC. As protein: CASSPVSGANVLTF.

The chain joins TRBV3-1 to TRBJ1-2; D is uncertain. Trimming took off 2 bases at V and 6 bases at J, with 10 bases between the two ends. Germline V gives CDR1 LGHDT, CDR2 YNNKEL (reference sequence). The CDR3 length is 13 residues. CDR3 sequence (DNA): TGTGCCAGCAGCCAACGAGATTTTCATGGCTACACCTTC. Translating gives CASSQRDFHGYTF.

This clonotype was seen a few times. The chain couples TRBV6-5 to TRBJ2-2, with 8 bases lining up with TRBD1. The V gene end was trimmed by 4 bases and the J gene end by 2 bases; junction bases not matched to a gene: 9. Per germline, CDR1 MNHEY and CDR2 SVGAGI. The CDR3 has 17 residues. The CDR3 protein is CASSFPNRGINTGELFF. CDR3 coding DNA: TGTGCCAGCAGTTTCCCCAACAGGGGGATAAACACCGGGGAGCTGTTTTTT.

This clonotype was seen more than once but under ten times. V is TRBV20-1 and J is TRBJ1-4; no clear D. Trimming left V 3 bases short and J 5 bases short, with 4 bases between. CDR3 length equals 11 residues. Germline loops: CDR1 DFQATT, CDR2 SNEGSKA (reference sequence). CDR3 protein: CSARLNEKLFF. As DNA, the CDR3 is TGCAGTGCTAGGTTAAATGAAAAACTGTTTTTT.

This clonotype has just a few counts. The rearrangement joins TRBV2 to TRBJ1-3; D is perhaps TRBD1 (6 bases). The V gene lost 6 bases and the J gene lost 8 bases, with 20 bases spanning the gap. Germline V CDR1 and CDR2: SNHLY, FYNNEI. The CDR3 covers 15 residues. CDR3 protein: CASRRSGVLQDTIYF. Written as DNA, the CDR3 is TGTGCCAGCAGACGGTCAGGGGTGCTGCAGGACACCATATATTTT.